The T cell receptor beta chain under discussion was sequenced for a study of blood T cell repertoires in COVID-19 (TCRdb year 2020). Study-level background: Samples from collaborators originated in the United States, Italy and Spain and spanned both the acute and convalescent phases of COVID-19. The repertoires were released in a freely available public database intended as a resource for research on the immune response to SARS-CoV-2. Where HLA class I and class II types were available, the types were taken from metadata supplied by the sample provider, not from assay-based typing. The material from the prospective study consisted of cDNA or gDNA derived from T cells, B-cell-depleted T cells, or PBMCs. Deeply sampled blood TCRbeta repertoires from subjects exposed to, actively infected with, or recovered from COVID-19 were included in the dataset. The samples were drawn from the first 160 participants of the ongoing ImmuneRACE study and from more than 1,000 subjects provided by 6 global collaborators. Sample metadata almost always included a de-identified subject ID, COVID-19 status, age in years and sex.

Collaborating institutions collected whole blood in K2EDTA tubes following their own protocols. For TCRbeta analysis, collaborators shipped samples in one of three forms: frozen whole blood, isolated PBMCs, or DNA extracted from either of those sample types. Paper-wide results and their limitations: How much clinical and demographic metadata was included differed by source and by participant, and the metadata was provided uncurated.

On this clone: Its antigen target is currently unknown. Within one base of it there is no much larger clone, and no base qualities were kept.

The germline V gene (reference sequence) yields LNHNV for CDR1 and YYDKDF for CDR2. V loses 0 bases, J loses 4 bases, and the germline ends lie 13 bases apart. The CDR3 has 15 amino acids, counting the end cysteine and phenylalanine. Only the CDR3 DNA is retained, 45 bases long and in frame from the first base. The immunoSEQ Assay, a bias-controlled multiplex PCR, was used to amplify TCRbeta CDR3 regions from genomic DNA. In the paper's pipeline: Nucleated cell counts per sample were estimated from amplification of reference gene primers within the assay. To quantify the absolute abundance of each unique TCRbeta CDR3 rearrangement, sequence reads were collapsed and filtered. Productive Simpson clonality was computed per sample as the square root of Simpson's diversity index over productive rearrangements. TCRdb obtained this table from immuneACCESS and retained in-frame rearrangements with V and J assigned. These tables miss some clones; where compared with another copy, unresolved V genes account for less than half of the shortfall, and the remainder is unexplained. V and J calls and clone size are given by that table; D and trimming were obtained from the DNA. Within this sample are roughly 32,000 clones, with 75% to 80% of them counted one time only. Roughly 16% of the sample rests with the top ten.

The rearranged segments are TRBV15 and TRBJ2-7; a tentative D call is TRBD2 (6 bases match). Sequenced input: peripheral blood. This TCR was sampled from a human donor in a cohort sampled during active COVID-19. CDR3 loop: CATSRDKGLRYEQYF. The DNA is as follows: TGTGCCACCAGCAGAGATAAGGGACTGAGATACGAGCAGTACTTC.